This TCR beta chain was identified during a study of cytomegalovirus exposure and HLA in healthy donors. The study, taken as a whole, reports: Data from an earlier analysis indicated that most TCR beta V segments were productive either about 90% or about 30% of the time. HLA allele associations emerged for about 16,000 TCR beta sequences in a later analysis, at 0.05 false discovery rate. CMV serostatus was the only immune exposure information that was available. A list of roughly 160 TCR beta chains associated with cytomegalovirus was given.

Comment on this clone: Its target is unknown.

The V segment lost 6 bases and the J segment 5 bases; nucleotides outside the gene matches: 8. The CDR3 runs to 15 residues. Per germline, CDR1 MNHEY and CDR2 SVGAGI. The PCR had 60 Vbeta and 13 Jbeta primers. The table came from immunoSEQ multiplex PCR; TCRdb's copy has only in-frame clones and leaves some out. The sample lists some 110,000 clones; 60% to 80% were seen once. The sample consisted of PBMCs. The origin of this receptor is a man in his forties in good health and CMV-seronegative. The chain couples TRBV6-5 to TRBJ1-3; 9 bases map to TRBD1. CDR3 sequence (DNA): TGTGCCAGCAGACCGGGACAGGGAGGGCGAAACACCATATATTTT. Translation: CASRPGQGGRNTIYF.